The 32 T cell receptor beta chains below come from one sample, sequenced in a study of CD8 T cells in ankylosing spondylitis. Regarding the study as a whole: Among TCR beta sequences, a motif of under ten highly homologous variants appeared characteristic of ankylosing spondylitis blood.

Their target antigens are unknown. One entry per CDR3 protein results from TCRdb running MiXCR on the 5' RACE reads. The table has about 510,000 distinct CDR3 sequences, roughly 5.3% seen once; the top ten hold approximately 3.5%. Source material: blood, either unsorted or a sorted T cell fraction (not recorded which). The receptors stem from a male donor with ankylosing spondylitis.

The rearrangement links TRBV2 to TRBJ2-1; D is unclear. V was cut by 9 bases and J by 8 bases, with 23 bases left in between. The length of the CDR3 is 15 residues. Germline CDR1 and CDR2: SNHLY and FYNNEI. The CDR3 sequence: CARGLVGWAFDEQFF. For the CDR3, the DNA is TGTGCCAGGGGGTTGGTAGGGTGGGCCTTCGATGAGCAGTTCTTC.

This chain links TRBV4-1 with TRBJ2-7, with no clear D. This CDR3 has 14 amino acids. V was cut by 2 bases and J by 4 bases, with 12 bases left in between. CDR1 and CDR2 (germline): MGHRA, YSYEKL. CDR3 nucleotides: TGCGCCAGCAGCCAATCATGGACCTCTTACGAGCAGTACTTC. This encodes CASSQSWTSYEQYF.

The chain has TRBV18 and TRBJ1-1, with 12 bases fitting TRBD1. This CDR3 comprises 16 residues. V was clipped by 4 bases and J by 2 bases; unmatched bases: 5. Germline CDR1 and CDR2: KGHSH and LQKENI. The CDR3: CASSQGQGAVNTEAFF. As DNA, the CDR3 is TGTGCCAGCTCACAGGGACAGGGGGCGGTAAACACTGAAGCTTTCTTT.

At least ten counts were recorded for this clonotype. The J gene is TRBJ2-3, the V gene TRBV27; TRBD2 agrees at 10 bases. V lost 2 bases and J lost 4; bases outside the gene matches: 6. The CDR3 consists of 16 residues. Germline V gene sequence: CDR1 MNHEY, CDR2 SMNVEV (reference sequence). CDR3 sequence: CASSLLERGGPDTQYF. The CDR3 region has the DNA TGTGCCAGCAGTTTACTGGAGCGGGGGGGCCCAGATACGCAGTATTTT.

This clonotype was seen repeatedly, ten times or more. This chain uses TRBV5-1 with TRBJ2-1; tentatively, D is TRBD1 or TRBD2 (6 bases each). The V end was cut by 8 bases, the J end by 6 bases, with 15 bases between. The germline CDR1 and CDR2 sequences are SGHRS and YFSETQ. The CDR3 has 13 residues. The CDR3 reads CASSEGGANEQFF. The CDR3 bases are TGCGCCAGTAGCGAGGGGGGTGCCAATGAGCAGTTCTTC.

The CDR3 loop reads CASSYSGGGGKPQHF. The CDR3 nucleotides read TGTGCCAGCAGTTACTCGGGCGGAGGGGGAAAGCCCCAGCATTTT. The J gene is TRBJ1-5, the V gene TRBV6-5, with a weak D call TRBD1 (6 bases). The V gene's germline CDR1 is MNHEY and CDR2 SVGAGI. The germline V and J ends were trimmed by 0 bases and 8 bases, with 14 bases remaining between them. The CDR3 is 15 amino acids.

This clonotype was counted ten times or more. The J gene is TRBJ1-1, the V gene TRBV7-3, with D hard to call. The CDR3 is 13 residues long. Looked up from germline, CDR1 is SGHTA and CDR2 is FQGTGA. The V end lost 5 bases, the J end lost 5 bases, and 12 bases lay between the germline ends. The CDR3 coding sequence is TGTGCCAGCAGCCCGCCCGGGCCTACTGAAGCTTTCTTT. It yields the protein CASSPPGPTEAFF. The full variable domain, rest sourced from reference TRBV7-3 and TRBJ1-1, is GAGVSQTPSNKVTEKGKYVELRCDPISGHTALYWYRQSLGQGPEFLIYFQGTGAADDSGLPNDRFFAVRPEGSVSTLKIQRTERGDSAVYLCASSPPGPTEAFFGQGTRLTVV.

This clonotype was counted at least ten times. The chain links TRBV11-2 to TRBJ2-1, with 7 bases matching TRBD2. CDR1 is SGHAT, CDR2 FQNNGV, per germline. The CDR3 totals 17 residues. The V gene end was trimmed by 5 bases and the J gene end by 7 bases; junction bases not matched to a gene: 17. CDR3: CASSNPGTTEGWNEQFF. The DNA for the CDR3 is TGTGCCAGCAGCAACCCCGGGACTACCGAAGGGTGGAATGAGCAGTTCTTC.

This clonotype was picked up many times. J is TRBJ1-1 and V is TRBV6-1, with D maybe TRBD1 (5 bases). Trimming took off 5 bases at V and 5 bases at J, with 18 bases between the two ends. This CDR3 is 15 amino acids long. Germline V gene sequence: CDR1 MNHNS, CDR2 SASEGT. This CDR3 reads CASSPPQVAETEAFF. The CDR3 DNA reads TGTGCCAGCAGTCCTCCACAGGTCGCAGAAACTGAAGCTTTCTTT.

This clonotype was observed at least ten times. This chain connects TRBV7-2 to TRBJ1-4; 9 positions match TRBD1. This CDR3 contains 15 residues. The ends lost 2 bases at V and 12 bases at J; junction bases unmatched: 10. From germline, CDR1 is SGHTA and CDR2 FQGNSA. CDR3 DNA sequence: TGTGCCAGCAGCTTAACAGGGGGCGAAAGGTTAGAACTGTTTTTT. It yields the protein CASSLTGGERLELFF. The complete variable domain, with remaining parts taken from reference TRBV7-2 and TRBJ1-4, reads GAGVSQSPSNKVTEKGKDVELRCDPISGHTALYWYRQSLGQGLEFLIYFQGNSAPDKSGLPSDRFSAERTGGSVSTLTIQRTQQEDSAVYLCASSLTGGERLELFFGSGTQLSVL.

There are many counts of this clonotype. The rearrangement links TRBV4-1 to TRBJ1-4; unclear D gene. Germline V gene lookup returns CDR1 MGHRA and CDR2 YSYEKL. Trimming stripped 4 bases from V and 4 bases from J, with 16 bases between. The CDR3 totals 16 residues. CDR3 bases: TGCGCCAGCAGCCTCTTAGAAGGGTTACTTAATGAAAAACTGTTTTTT. Amino acids: CASSLLEGLLNEKLFF.

There are many counts of this clonotype. The gene calls are TRBV7-9 and TRBJ1-6; no definite D call. CDR1 and CDR2 from the germline V gene are SEHNR and FQNEAQ (reference sequence). CDR3 length: 13 residues. Between the trimmed V and J ends, which lost 5 bases and 9 bases, there was a span of 11 bases. The CDR3 DNA reads as TGTGCCAGCAGCGTAGAAACTGGTTCACCCCTCCACTTT. This translates into CASSVETGSPLHF.

The sample holds a few counts of this clonotype. V is TRBV6-1 and J is TRBJ2-7, with TRBD2 matching over 11 bases. V lost 6 bases, J lost 4 bases, and 5 bases stayed unmatched. Germline V gene lookup returns CDR1 MNHNS and CDR2 SASEGT. The length of the CDR3 is 14 residues. In DNA form, the CDR3 reads TGTGCCAGCAGAACACTAGCGGGAGTGTACGAGCAGTACTTC. This gives the protein CASRTLAGVYEQYF.

Points on this clonotype: Given a much more abundant clone one base away, this may be a read error. Without the conserved terminal phenylalanine or tryptophan, this CDR3 likely stems from a read error. The J gene is TRBJ1-2, the V gene TRBV29-1; the D gene is possibly TRBD1 (6 bases). Per germline, CDR1 SQVTM and CDR2 ANQGSEA. V lost 7 bases and J lost 2, with 11 bases in between. This CDR3 comprises 12 residues. The chain's CDR3 is CSGYDRNYGYTL. For the CDR3, the DNA is TGCAGCGGGTACGACAGGAACTATGGCTACACCCTC.

This clonotype showed up many times. V usage is TRBV13 and J usage is TRBJ1-2; no reliable D call. Germline loops: CDR1 PRHDT, CDR2 FYEKMQ (reference sequence). There are 12 residues in the CDR3. Trimming cost V 0 bases and J 8 bases, with 7 bases left between them. The DNA of the CDR3 is TGTGCCAGCAGCTTAGGGAGATCCGGCTACACCTTC. Its translation is CASSLGRSGYTF.

This clonotype was seen repeatedly, ten times or more. The V gene is TRBV29-1, the J gene TRBJ1-2, with 8 bases aligning to TRBD1. The CDR3 totals 13 residues. V lost 2 bases to trimming and J lost 2 bases; unmatched junction nucleotides: 1. Germline CDR1 and CDR2: SQVTM and ANQGSEA. The CDR3 protein is CSVERDRNYGYTF. In nucleotides, the CDR3 is TGCAGCGTTGAACGGGACAGGAACTATGGCTACACCTTC. The full variable domain, with the rest looked up from reference TRBV29-1 and TRBJ1-2, is SAVISQKPSRDICQRGTSLTIQCQVDSQVTMMFWYRQQPGQSLTLIATANQGSEATYESGFVIDKFPISRPNLTFSTLTVSNMSPEDSSIYLCSVERDRNYGYTFGSGTRLTVV.

This clonotype has at least ten counts. V and J are TRBV20-1 and TRBJ2-5; TRBD1 aligns across 7 bases. Germline values: CDR1 DFQATT, CDR2 SNEGSKA (reference sequence). Unmatched junction bases numbered 6, after V lost 0 bases and J lost 2 bases. The CDR3 sequence is 15 residues long. The CDR3, as DNA: TGCAGTGCTAGAGACCGTTTACAGGGGCAAGAGACCCAGTACTTC. Translation: CSARDRLQGQETQYF.

This clonotype was recorded at least ten times. This sequence joins TRBV9 and TRBJ1-2, with D perhaps matching TRBD1 (5 bases). This CDR3 has 14 amino acids. Germline CDR1 reads SGDLS; CDR2 reads YYNGEE. Trimming cost V 0 bases and J 6 bases, with 12 bases left between them. CDR3 region: CASSVGQGHHGYTF. The DNA for the CDR3 is TGTGCCAGCAGCGTAGGACAAGGACACCATGGCTACACCTTC. The full variable domain, with the rest looked up from reference TRBV9 and TRBJ1-2, is DSGVTQTPKHLITATGQRVTLRCSPRSGDLSVYWYQQSLDQGLQFLIQYYNGEERAKGNILERFSAQQFPDLHSELNLSSLELGDSALYFCASSVGQGHHGYTFGSGTRLTVV.

This clonotype was detected many times. V gene TRBV25-1 combines with J gene TRBJ2-7, with TRBD2 identical over 9 bases. With V trimmed by 6 bases and J by 2 bases, 5 bases remained unmatched. This CDR3 is built from 14 residues. Germline-derived CDR1 and CDR2 are MGHDK and SYGVNS. The CDR3 DNA sequence: TGTGCCAGCAGGAGGGGGACTAGCCCCTACGAGCAGTACTTC. Translation: CASRRGTSPYEQYF.

The chain recombines TRBV7-9 with TRBJ1-1; 9 bases line up with TRBD1. CDR3 length: 15 amino acids. Germline-derived CDR1 and CDR2 are SEHNR and FQNEAQ (reference sequence). The trim removed 6 bases at V and 0 bases at J, leaving 5 bases unmatched. CDR3 sequence (DNA): TGTGCCAGCAGACGGGACAGGGCGGTGAACACTGAAGCTTTCTTT. It encodes CASRRDRAVNTEAFF.

The table lists this clonotype with many counts. The gene calls are TRBV12-3 or TRBV12-4 and TRBJ2-3; 8 bases are shared with TRBD2. The J segment lost 2 bases and the V segment lost 6 bases, leaving 7 bases of the junction unmatched. This CDR3 comprises 15 residues. The CDR3 protein is CASRKLAENTDTQYF. CDR3 nucleotide sequence: TGTGCCAGCAGAAAACTAGCGGAAAACACAGATACGCAGTATTTT.

This clonotype came up many times. This chain joins TRBV27 and TRBJ1-2, with D hard to call. There are 15 residues in the CDR3. The V gene lost 2 bases and the J gene lost 2 bases, with 12 bases spanning the gap. Germline V gene lookup returns CDR1 MNHEY and CDR2 SMNVEV (reference sequence). The CDR3 here is CASSLVGTSNYGYTF. CDR3 DNA: TGTGCCAGCAGTTTAGTGGGAACCTCGAACTATGGCTACACCTTC.

This clonotype was found a few times. The chain carries TRBV30 and TRBJ1-1, with unresolved D. The CDR3 spans 10 residues. The germline V gene has CDR1 GTSNPN and CDR2 SVGIG (reference sequence). Trimming took off 1 base at V and 10 bases at J, with 7 bases between the two ends. CDR3 in amino acids: CAWSAFRAFF. The DNA of the CDR3 is TGTGCCTGGAGTGCCTTCAGAGCTTTCTTT.

There are many counts of this clonotype. The chain joins TRBV5-1 to TRBJ2-3; TRBD1 matches 11 bases. V gave up 4 bases and J gave up 0 bases; unmatched junction bases: 4. Germline V gene lookup returns CDR1 SGHRS and CDR2 YFSETQ. The CDR3 runs 16 residues. The CDR3 sequence is CASSPWTGGSTDTQYF. CDR3 coding DNA: TGCGCCAGCAGCCCGTGGACAGGGGGCAGCACAGATACGCAGTATTTT. The full variable domain, rest sourced from reference TRBV5-1 and TRBJ2-3, is KAGVTQTPRYLIKTRGQQVTLSCSPISGHRSVSWYQQTPGQGLQFLFEYFSETQRNKGNFPGRFSGRQFSNSRSEMNVSTLELGDSALYLCASSPWTGGSTDTQYFGPGTRLTVL.

This clonotype has just a few counts. The chain has TRBV2 and TRBJ2-1, with 8 bases aligning to TRBD2. The CDR3 consists of 16 residues. V lost 6 bases and J lost 2; bases outside the gene matches: 9. Germline CDR1 is SNHLY and CDR2 is FYNNEI. CDR3 sequence (DNA): TGTGCCAGCAGCCCCACTCGGGGGGGGCCCTACAATGAGCAGTTCTTC. Amino acid sequence: CASSPTRGGPYNEQFF.

The table lists this clonotype with many counts. This chain joins TRBV29-1 and TRBJ2-1, with D perhaps matching TRBD1 (5 bases). This CDR3 is 13 amino acids long. V lost 6 bases, J lost 4 bases, and 13 bases lay in between. Germline V lookup: CDR1 SQVTM, CDR2 ANQGSEA. This chain's CDR3 is CSVTGQGYNEQFF. The CDR3 nucleotides read TGCAGCGTCACTGGGCAGGGATACAATGAGCAGTTCTTC.

This clonotype was found many times. The gene calls are TRBV20-1 and TRBJ2-2; no firm D call. The germline V gene encodes CDR1 DFQATT and CDR2 SNEGSKA (reference sequence). Trimming cost V 1 base and J 3 bases, with 9 bases left between them. The CDR3 loop spans 14 amino acids. The CDR3 region has the DNA TGCAGTGCTAGAGGGGGTCGGTACACCGGGGAGCTGTTTTTT. Its protein product is CSARGGRYTGELFF.

This clonotype has ten or more counts. The J gene is TRBJ2-1, the V gene TRBV20-1; D not resolved. In germline, CDR1 is DFQATT, CDR2 SNEGSKA (reference sequence). V dropped 3 bases and J dropped 8 bases, with 14 bases sitting between them. The CDR3 loop spans 13 amino acids. DNA for the CDR3: TGCAGTGCTAGGGGCCCTAAGGTGGATGAGCAGTTCTTC. Its translation: CSARGPKVDEQFF.

In its sample, this clonotype was seen many times. The rearrangement links TRBV12-3 or TRBV12-4 to TRBJ2-1, with D uncertain. The ends were cut back, 3 bases at V and 6 bases at J, with 9 bases in the middle. CDR3 length: 13 amino acids. The CDR3 protein is CASSFSVANEQFF. CDR3 DNA: TGTGCCAGCAGTTTCTCAGTAGCCAATGAGCAGTTCTTC.

This clonotype was seen repeatedly, ten times or more. The chain links TRBV28 to TRBJ1-3; D is unresolved. Germline lookup yields CDR1 MDHEN and CDR2 SYDVKM. V lost 3 bases and J 2 bases, leaving 8 bases between the germline ends. The CDR3 spans 14 residues. The CDR3 nucleotides read TGTGCCAGCAGTTTCATAGGAGCTGGAAACACCATATATTTT. Encoded protein: CASSFIGAGNTIYF.

A word on this clonotype: Germline is not matched at one junction end, which may reflect a read error. The J gene is TRBJ2-6, the V gene TRBV4-2; D perhaps matches TRBD1 (5 bases). Germline V gene lookup returns CDR1 LGHNA and CDR2 YNFKEQ. The CDR3 consists of 15 residues. Here the CDR3 reads CASSPEPPGAIVLTF. DNA for the CDR3: TGTGCCAGCAGCCCCGAGCCGCCTGGGGCCATCGTCCTGACTTTC.

This clonotype occurred many times. The chain has TRBV25-1 and TRBJ2-7; 8 bases match TRBD2. V lost 5 bases, J lost 3 bases, and 3 bases stayed unmatched. The CDR3 runs to 13 residues. CDR1 is MGHDK, CDR2 SYGVNS, per germline. The chain's CDR3 is CASSWAGGYEQYF. DNA of the CDR3: TGTGCCAGCAGTTGGGCGGGAGGCTACGAGCAGTACTTC.